The T cell receptor beta chain described here comes from a study of blood T cell repertoires in COVID-19. Across the study: Spain, Italy and the United States supplied samples that represented acute and convalescent COVID-19.

Germline CDR1 SGHRS, CDR2 YFSETQ. Deletions cut 1 base from V and 4 bases from J, with 11 bases between. CDR3 size: 14 residues. As handled by the study authors: Amplification of reference gene primers provided the estimated nucleated cell counts. TCRdb's table, derived via immunoSEQ multiplex PCR, lists solely in-frame clones and lacks some. V, J and clone size derive from that table, while D and trimming were established from the DNA sequence. The sample lists 50,000 to 70,000 clones, more than 80% occurring once. The specimen was peripheral blood. The rearrangement uses TRBV5-1 and TRBJ1-1, with D possibly TRBD1 on 6 matching bases. This TCR derives from a woman of 80 years or more with active COVID-19. CDR3 protein: CASSLTGRTTEAFF. The CDR3 region has the DNA TGCGCCAGCAGCTTGACAGGGCGGACCACTGAAGCTTTCTTT.